The TCR beta chain described here comes from a study of blood T cell repertoires in COVID-19. Study-wide context: The samples span acute and convalescent COVID-19 from the United States, Italy and Spain. Nucleic acid was either cDNA or gDNA, and it came from T cells, B-cell-depleted T cells, or PBMCs.

Per the original methods: Amplification with reference gene primers provided the estimates of nucleated cell counts. The method was immunoSEQ multiplex PCR; TCRdb's version includes in-frame clones alone and lacks a portion of them. V, J and clone size are those of that table, while D and trimming were read from the DNA. The sample yields roughly 38,000 clones, approximately 90% seen once. CDR1 and CDR2 from the germline V gene are SGDLS and YYNGEE. Trimming cost V 0 bases and J 4 bases; bases outside gene matches: 0. The length of the CDR3 is 13 residues. Sequencing was carried out using peripheral blood. The chain recombines TRBV9 with TRBJ2-5; 7 bases are a match to TRBD1. The origin of this receptor is a man between 50 and 59 years old in a cohort sampled during active COVID-19. The chain's CDR3 is CASSVGTGETQYF. The CDR3 DNA reads TGTGCCAGCAGCGTAGGGACAGGAGAGACCCAGTACTTC.